This is a list of T cell receptor beta chains from one sample in a study of blood T cell repertoires in COVID-19. Assay used: immunoSEQ multiplex PCR; TCRdb lists only in-frame clones, some missing. The repertoire includes over 150,000 clones, about nine tenths of them detected once, and approximately 2.2% sits in the top ten. The material sequenced was PBMCs or T cells enriched from blood (not recorded which). Receptors originate from a woman aged 25 to 39 who had recovered from COVID-19. Both conserved end residues are part of each CDR3. Each record gives: D gene, clone size, J gene, V gene, CDR3 DNA, CDR3 protein. A D gene is named only where the DNA matches it firmly. Only part of the rows carry a size: once, few, many, or a class if the clone is expanded.

D: .; size: .; J: TRBJ1-2; V: TRBV5-4; DNA: TGTGCCAGCAGCTTGGCGGGGGAGGGAGGCTACACCTTC; CDR3: CASSLAGEGGYTF
D: .; size: .; J: TRBJ2-1; V: TRBV4-3; DNA: TGCGCCAGCAGCCAAGATCTCACAGACAATGAGCAGTTCTTC; CDR3: CASSQDLTDNEQFF
D: .; size: .; J: TRBJ1-5; V: TRBV10-1; DNA: TGCGCCATTCTAAGGAGAAATCAGCCCCAGCATTTT; CDR3: CAILRRNQPQHF
D: .; size: .; J: TRBJ1-1; V: TRBV4-3; DNA: TGCGCCAGCAGTCACGGACTGGACACTGAAGCTTTCTTT; CDR3: CASSHGLDTEAFF
D: .; size: .; J: TRBJ1-5; V: TRBV6-2/TRBV6-3; DNA: TGTGCCAGCAGTTACCCCTGGACAGTATATAGCAATCAGCCCCAGCATTTT; CDR3: CASSYPWTVYSNQPQHF
D: .; size: .; J: TRBJ1-1; V: TRBV6-1; DNA: TGTGCCAGCACCCTAGAGATATCTACTGAAGCTTTCTTT; CDR3: CASTLEISTEAFF
D: .; size: .; J: TRBJ1-6; V: TRBV2; DNA: TGTGCCAGCAGTTCGGGGTTAGGCACCTATAATTCACCCCTCCACTTT; CDR3: CASSSGLGTYNSPLHF
D: .; size: few; J: TRBJ1-5; V: TRBV4-3; DNA: TGCGCCAGCAGCCAAGAACCTCCCGAAGGTGGGCAGGGAAATCAGCCCCAGCATTTT; CDR3: CASSQEPPEGGQGNQPQHF
D: TRBD1; size: once; J: TRBJ1-4; V: TRBV30; DNA: TGTGCCTGGAGCAGGGACAGGGGGGGCGAAAAACTGTTTTTT; CDR3: CAWSRDRGGEKLFF
D: .; size: .; J: TRBJ1-1; V: TRBV10-3; DNA: TGTGCCATCAGGACCAGGGAGGGCACTGAAGCTTTCTTT; CDR3: CAIRTREGTEAFF
D: TRBD2; size: .; J: TRBJ2-1; V: TRBV27; DNA: TGTGCCAGCAGTTCTCGGCGGGGGGGCTCCTACAATGAGCAGTTCTTC; CDR3: CASSSRRGGSYNEQFF
D: .; size: .; J: TRBJ2-2; V: TRBV5-5; DNA: TGTGCCAGCAGCTTGGCAGGGGTCGGCACCGGGGAGCTGTTTTTT; CDR3: CASSLAGVGTGELFF
D: .; size: .; J: TRBJ1-2; V: TRBV19; DNA: TGTGCCAGTAGTATCGAGACGGCTCGAGGTGGCTACACCTTC; CDR3: CASSIETARGGYTF
D: .; size: .; J: TRBJ1-5; V: TRBV5-1; DNA: TGCGCCAGCAGCTTTGGGCGCAATCAGCCCCAGCATTTT; CDR3: CASSFGRNQPQHF
D: .; size: .; J: TRBJ1-1; V: TRBV6-5; DNA: TGTGCCAGCAGCCTCCCGTCGTCCACTGAAGCTTTCTTT; CDR3: CASSLPSSTEAFF
D: .; size: once; J: TRBJ1-6; V: TRBV6-2/TRBV6-3; DNA: TGTGCCAGCAGTTACTCGCCCGGACCCCTCCACTTT; CDR3: CASSYSPGPLHF
D: TRBD1; size: .; J: TRBJ1-4; V: TRBV29-1; DNA: TGCAGCGCCGAGGGTGGGACAGACGATGAAAAACTGTTTTTT; CDR3: CSAEGGTDDEKLFF
D: .; size: once; J: TRBJ1-2; V: TRBV29-1; DNA: TGCAGCGTTGAAGATCTACAGAGCTATGGCTACACCTTC; CDR3: CSVEDLQSYGYTF
D: .; size: few; J: TRBJ1-2; V: TRBV5-1; DNA: TGCGCCAGCAGCTTGGAGCGACAGAACTATGGCTACACCTTC; CDR3: CASSLERQNYGYTF
D: TRBD2; size: few; J: TRBJ2-3; V: TRBV19; DNA: TGTGCCACCCGACTAGCGGGAGTCACAGATACGCAGTATTTT; CDR3: CATRLAGVTDTQYF
D: TRBD1; size: .; J: TRBJ1-1; V: TRBV19; DNA: TGTGCCAGTAGTATCCAGGGGGGAGCTTTCTTT; CDR3: CASSIQGGAFF
D: .; size: .; J: TRBJ2-7; V: TRBV2; DNA: TGTGCCAGCAAGAGTAGCGAGAGGAGCTACGAGCAGTACTTC; CDR3: CASKSSERSYEQYF
D: TRBD1; size: .; J: TRBJ1-4; V: TRBV5-1; DNA: TGCGCCAGCAGCTTCCGGGACAGGGAAACAAAACTGTTTTTT; CDR3: CASSFRDRETKLFF
D: TRBD2; size: .; J: TRBJ2-2; V: TRBV9; DNA: TGTGCCAGCAGCGTATTTCAAGCGGGAAACACCGGGGAGCTGTTTTTT; CDR3: CASSVFQAGNTGELFF
D: TRBD1; size: .; J: TRBJ1-1; V: TRBV30; DNA: TGTGCCTGGAGTGTACCTGGGACAGGCATGAACACTGAAGCTTTCTTT; CDR3: CAWSVPGTGMNTEAFF
D: TRBD2; size: .; J: TRBJ2-1; V: TRBV5-1; DNA: TGCGCCAGCGGCGGGGGGGCCTCCTACAATGAGCAGTTCTTC; CDR3: CASGGGASYNEQFF
D: TRBD1; size: .; J: TRBJ1-4; V: TRBV25-1; DNA: TGTGCCAGCAGTGGGACAGGCTACTTCGGGGCTAATGAAAAACTGTTTTTT; CDR3: CASSGTGYFGANEKLFF
D: TRBD1; size: .; J: TRBJ1-2; V: TRBV7-9; DNA: TGTGCCAGCAGCCCTACAGGGGGCCACGTTGGCTACACCTTC; CDR3: CASSPTGGHVGYTF